This is a list of T cell receptor beta chains from one sample in a study of CD8+CD57+ T cells in acquired aplastic anemia. TCRdb ran MiXCR on the reads and lists one entry per CDR3 protein. The sample lists 86,000 or so distinct CDR3 sequences; roughly half were seen once. Sequencing used sorted CD4+, CD8+, or CD8+CD57+ T cells (not recorded which) from PBMCs. The receptors stem from a human donor in good health, serving as a control. Both conserved end residues are part of each CDR3.

CDR3 length,V gene,J gene,CDR3 protein
16,TRBV25-1,TRBJ1-1,CASSEYGRGQNTEAFF
14,TRBV9,TRBJ1-1,CASSVGGTSLEAFF
15,TRBV29-1,TRBJ2-1,CSVEQIGLADNEQFF
13,TRBV6-5,TRBJ1-2,CASSYSGGQGYTF
17,TRBV24-1,TRBJ2-5,CATSDFADRAGQETQYF
15,TRBV5-1,TRBJ2-7,CASSLGLGEGREQYF
13,TRBV27,TRBJ1-1,CASSLGQYAEAFF
13,TRBV10-1,TRBJ2-7,CASSESVAYEQYF
16,TRBV7-9,TRBJ1-2,CASSPDAGQERGGYTF
13,TRBV19,TRBJ1-5,CASTPGQGQPQHF
15,TRBV15,TRBJ1-2,CATSRYDRVLDGYTF
13,TRBV25-1,TRBJ2-5,CASSDFPAETQYF
14,TRBV25-1,TRBJ2-3,CASSEAGVTDTQYF
13,TRBV7-9,TRBJ1-6,CASSLLPNSPLHF
11,TRBV30,TRBJ1-1,CAWSRGTEVFF
15,TRBV7-2,TRBJ1-1,CASSSTGGMNTEAFF
11,TRBV6-5,TRBJ1-2,CASSYVGEHTF
13,TRBV7-9,TRBJ1-2,CASRSRDTYGYTF
14,TRBV3-1,TRBJ1-4,CASSQGTGGEKLFF
14,TRBV6-1,TRBJ1-2,CASGFGQAIYGYTF
15,TRBV15,TRBJ1-6,CATSRDRGNNSPLHF
11,TRBV2,TRBJ1-1,CASRGGTEAFF
12,TRBV24-1,TRBJ2-3,CATSDSTDTQYF
15,TRBV9,TRBJ2-5,CASSVTSGGGGTQYF
17,TRBV15,TRBJ1-1,CATSRDRTGGPDTEAFF
12,TRBV20-1,TRBJ1-5,CSASDPDQPQHF
14,TRBV29-1,TRBJ2-5,CSVDPSGGQETQYF
14,TRBV12-3/TRBV12-4,TRBJ1-5,CASSLTGTNQPQHF
18,TRBV4-2,TRBJ2-2,CASSLGRSRDRGPGELFF
14,TRBV9,TRBJ2-7,CASSAIGGDYEQYF
13,TRBV5-4,TRBJ2-7,CASSFQGVYEQYF
12,TRBV7-2,TRBJ1-2,CASSSDSYGYTF
18,TRBV7-9,TRBJ2-3,CASRDTGGLAGLKDTQYF
17,TRBV25-1,TRBJ1-1,CASSLGGATGKGTEAFF
15,TRBV24-1,TRBJ2-7,CATGGGPTPSYEQYF
14,TRBV5-4,TRBJ1-2,CASSFKGGAEGYTF
14,TRBV20-1,TRBJ1-3,CSARSTDPGNTIYF
13,TRBV6-5,TRBJ1-1,CASSLGAATEAFF
12,TRBV12-3/TRBV12-4,TRBJ2-2,CASQTRIGELFF
16,TRBV15,TRBJ1-5,CATSRAFRESNQPQHF
14,TRBV2,TRBJ2-7,CASSDDQGDYGQYF
17,TRBV19,TRBJ1-1,CASSKRQGRVVNTEAFF
13,TRBV7-2,TRBJ2-3,CASSERLTDTQYF
13,TRBV29-1,TRBJ1-5,CSAGQGANQPQHF
14,TRBV29-1,TRBJ2-3,CSIIPGQGADTQYF
14,TRBV2,TRBJ1-1,CASNRDGRTIEAFF
16,TRBV12-3/TRBV12-4,TRBJ2-3,CASSPPGQGTTDTQYF
14,TRBV10-3,TRBJ1-1,CAINSDGENTEAFF
13,TRBV25-1,TRBJ2-7,CASKGGRSYEQYF
15,TRBV3-1,TRBJ1-1,CASSPGSQGAVEAFF
14,TRBV4-2,TRBJ2-1,CASSNRDFSNEQFF
15,TRBV19,TRBJ1-1,CASSTLFRKNTEAFF
15,TRBV20-1,TRBJ1-3,CSCSGKQLPGNTIYF
15,TRBV19,TRBJ2-7,CASSIGLAGGHEQYF
14,TRBV25-1,TRBJ1-5,CASSERGRNQPQHF
13,TRBV29-1,TRBJ1-1,CSVEDRSLGASFF
15,TRBV25-1,TRBJ1-2,CASSTAGTGVYGYTF